A selection of T cell receptor beta chains follows, all from one sample in a study of T cell repertoires in cytomegalovirus infection. Their antigen targets remain unknown. TCRdb re-derived calls from the reads in MiXCR, one entry per CDR3 protein. Of tens of thousands of distinct CDR3 sequences listed, about 20% are singletons. Sequences were derived from CD8+ T cells from cultured PBMCs, sampled from culture after CMV antigen stimulation. These TCRs come from a human donor in good health (CMV status not recorded). Some clones in this sample may be carry-over from other donors' samples. Each CDR3 is given with its conserved first and last residue. The D gene is left open where the match is weak. Clone size appears in some rows only: once, few, many, or a class for an expanded clone.

d_call | j_call | cdr3_length | clone_size | v_call | cdr3_aa | cdr3_nt
TRBD2 | TRBJ2-1 | 14 | few | TRBV28 | CASGAGGTKNEQFF | TGTGCCAGCGGGGCGGGGGGGACCAAGAATGAGCAGTTCTTC
TRBD2 | TRBJ2-4 | 18 | few | TRBV6-2/TRBV6-3 | CASSYPPLRGVGENIQYF | TGTGCCAGCAGTTACCCCCCGTTACGGGGGGTTGGTGAAAACATTCAGTACTTC
NA | TRBJ1-1 | 14 | NA | TRBV7-6 | CASSGLGSNTEAFF | TGTGCCAGCAGCGGGCTTGGGAGTAACACTGAAGCTTTCTTT
NA | TRBJ2-3 | 15 | few | TRBV7-3 | CASSSLGVRTDTQYF | TGTGCCAGCAGCTCCCTTGGGGTCCGCACAGATACGCAGTATTTT
TRBD1 | TRBJ1-1 | 14 | NA | TRBV7-8 | CAITLRTGGTEAFF | TGTGCCATCACCTTAAGGACAGGGGGAACTGAAGCTTTCTTT
NA | TRBJ2-7 | 13 | NA | TRBV12-3/TRBV12-4 | CASSLGLMYEQYF | TGTGCCAGCAGCCTGGGACTTATGTACGAGCAGTACTTC
NA | TRBJ1-2 | 13 | NA | TRBV7-6 | CASSLSPSDGYTF | TGTGCCAGCAGCTTAAGTCCCAGCGATGGCTACACCTTC
TRBD1 | TRBJ1-6 | 16 | few | TRBV27 | CASSLFTGADNSPLHF | TGTGCCAGCAGTTTATTTACAGGGGCGGATAATTCACCCCTCCACTTT
NA | TRBJ2-2 | 11 | NA | TRBV7-6 | CASSRGGELFF | TGTGCCAGCAGCCGAGGCGGGGAGCTGTTTTTT
NA | TRBJ2-2 | 18 | few | TRBV7-2 | CASSLNLARAKNTGELFF | TGTGCCAGCAGCTTAAATTTGGCTCGGGCCAAAAACACCGGGGAGCTGTTTTTT
NA | TRBJ1-2 | 13 | once | TRBV12-3/TRBV12-4 | CASSLPSPYGYTF | TGTGCCAGCAGTTTACCATCTCCTTACGGCTACACCTTC
NA | TRBJ1-5 | 16 | many | TRBV9 | CASSVGGVPGNQPQHF | TGTGCCAGCAGCGTAGGGGGGGTGCCGGGCAATCAGCCCCAGCATTTT
TRBD1 | TRBJ2-3 | 16 | few | TRBV27 | CASSLSRTGATDTQYF | TGTGCCAGCAGTTTATCGCGGACAGGAGCCACAGATACGCAGTATTTT
NA | TRBJ2-2 | 14 | few | TRBV4-1 | CASSQDSGPGELFF | TGCGCCAGCAGCCAAGATTCAGGGCCCGGGGAGCTGTTTTTT
TRBD1 | TRBJ1-1 | 11 | few | TRBV12-3/TRBV12-4 | CASSFGQGVLF | TGTGCCAGCAGTTTCGGACAGGGGGTTCTCTTT
NA | TRBJ2-7 | 14 | few | TRBV27 | CASSLGGTTYEQYF | TGTGCCAGCAGCCTCGGGGGAACGACCTACGAGCAGTACTTC
NA | TRBJ1-5 | 16 | many | TRBV20-1 | CSARARDGYSNQPQHF | TGCAGTGCTAGAGCCAGGGACGGTTATAGCAATCAGCCCCAGCATTTT
TRBD1 | TRBJ1-2 | 15 | NA | TRBV19 | CASSKAGTANYGYTF | TGTGCCAGTAGTAAAGCCGGGACAGCTAACTATGGCTACACCTTC
NA | TRBJ2-3 | 17 | many | TRBV7-2 | CASSLARTGPSTDTQYF | TGTGCCAGCAGCTTAGCCCGGACGGGACCAAGCACAGATACGCAGTATTTT
NA | TRBJ1-4 | 14 | NA | TRBV9 | CASSVGQRNEKLFF | TGTGCCAGCAGCGTCGGGCAGCGCAATGAAAAACTGTTTTTT
TRBD1 | TRBJ1-2 | 15 | NA | TRBV4-1 | CASSHPGQGGNGYTF | TGCGCCAGCAGCCACCCGGGACAGGGAGGCAATGGCTACACCTTC
TRBD2 | TRBJ2-2 | 15 | NA | TRBV7-9 | CASSPPSGGTGELFF | TGTGCCAGCAGCCCGCCTAGCGGGGGGACCGGGGAGCTGTTTTTT
NA | TRBJ1-6 | 16 | NA | TRBV7-8 | CASSLDGRGRVSPLHF | TGTGCCAGCAGCTTAGATGGTCGGGGTCGGGTTTCACCCCTCCACTTT
NA | TRBJ2-1 | 17 | NA | TRBV7-9 | CASSFPRGGSSYNEQFF | TGTGCCAGCAGCTTCCCACGAGGGGGGAGCTCCTACAATGAGCAGTTCTTC
TRBD1 | TRBJ2-7 | 12 | NA | TRBV6-1 | CASSTQGDEQYF | TGTGCCAGTTCGACACAGGGGGACGAGCAGTACTTC
NA | TRBJ2-1 | 16 | few | TRBV7-2 | CASSLRNGANYNEQFF | TGTGCCAGCAGCTTAAGGAACGGGGCTAATTACAATGAGCAGTTCTTC
TRBD2 | TRBJ2-3 | 15 | NA | TRBV4-1 | CASSHSGGATDTQYF | TGCGCCAGCAGCCACAGCGGGGGGGCCACAGATACGCAGTATTTT
NA | TRBJ2-7 | 13 | NA | TRBV11-1 | CASSLELSYEQYF | TGTGCCAGCAGCTTAGAACTGAGCTACGAGCAGTACTTC
NA | TRBJ1-4 | 14 | NA | TRBV7-8 | CASSLAAGEEKLFF | TGTGCCAGCAGCTTAGCTGCCGGCGAAGAAAAACTGTTTTTT
NA | TRBJ1-4 | 12 | few | TRBV7-9 | CASSRINEKLFF | TGTGCCAGCAGCCGGATTAATGAAAAACTGTTTTTT
NA | TRBJ1-6 | 14 | NA | TRBV7-6 | CASSLVQGNSPLHF | TGTGCCAGCAGCTTGGTCCAGGGGAATTCACCCCTCCACTTT
NA | TRBJ2-1 | 14 | few | TRBV7-9 | CASSWGEGVDEQFF | TGTGCCAGCAGCTGGGGGGAGGGGGTGGATGAGCAGTTCTTC
NA | TRBJ2-1 | 11 | few | TRBV6-5 | CASGGRGLEFF | TGTGCCAGCGGGGGTCGGGGGCTTGAGTTCTTC
NA | TRBJ1-1 | 14 | NA | TRBV6-2/TRBV6-3 | CASSYRPKGDEAFF | TGTGCCAGCAGTTACCGTCCAAAAGGTGATGAAGCTTTCTTT
NA | TRBJ2-3 | 13 | NA | TRBV12-3/TRBV12-4 | CASSQLDKDTQYF | TGTGCCAGCAGTCAGTTAGATAAGGATACGCAGTATTTT
TRBD1 | TRBJ2-1 | 16 | NA | TRBV7-8 | CASSLALGQGYNEQFF | TGTGCCAGCAGCTTAGCGCTGGGACAGGGTTACAATGAGCAGTTCTTC